This T cell receptor beta chain was retrieved from a study of human T cells and chemical hapten exposure. Study context: Upper-back patch tests with 0.01% DPC were read at 6 days.

TCRdb called the RACE reads again in MiXCR, with one record for every CDR3 protein. The data hold fewer than 400,000 distinct CDR3 sequences, with approximately 6.3% observed a single time. Time point described: patch test 1, 2 weeks after DPC sensitization. Treatment of the sample: therapeutic diphenylcyclopropenone sensitization with weekly scalp DPC. This clonotype has more than one count but fewer than ten. This CDR3 region has 14 residues. V lost 6 bases to trimming and J lost 5 bases, with 16 bases between them. The starting material was whole blood, obtained in connection with sensitization to the hapten diphenylcyclopropenone (DPC). This sequence originates from a woman younger than 30 with alopecia areata. Some clones in this sample may be carry-over from other donors' samples. The chain carries TRBV12-3 or TRBV12-4 and TRBJ1-2; TRBD1 might be the D (6 bases). CDR3 residues: CASSSRGQKYGYTF. Written as DNA, the CDR3 is TGTGCCAGCAGCAGCCGTGGACAGAAGTATGGCTACACCTTC.